This T cell receptor (beta chain) was identified in a study of cytomegalovirus exposure and HLA in healthy donors. Study overall: The approximately 110 validation repertoires and the roughly 700 first-cohort repertoires shared a platform, a later analysis reported. General observations from the study: Many donors shared some public TCRs, even though most TCR sequences were rare.

With respect to this clone: The antigen is unknown.

The assay was immunoSEQ multiplex PCR, and TCRdb's table has in-frame clones only and misses some. The sample has 52,000 or so clones; 89% are singletons. Material for sequencing was PBMCs. This TCR was sampled from a woman under 30 in good health and CMV-seronegative.

The CDR3 sequence is CASSPRRSEQFF. For the CDR3, the DNA is TGTGCCAGCAGCCCTAGAAGATCTGAGCAGTTCTTC. V is TRBV7-2 and J is TRBJ2-1; D gene unclear. The CDR3 spans 12 residues. Germline CDR1 is SGHTA and CDR2 is FQGNSA. V shed 5 bases and J shed 9 bases, with 11 bases lying between them.